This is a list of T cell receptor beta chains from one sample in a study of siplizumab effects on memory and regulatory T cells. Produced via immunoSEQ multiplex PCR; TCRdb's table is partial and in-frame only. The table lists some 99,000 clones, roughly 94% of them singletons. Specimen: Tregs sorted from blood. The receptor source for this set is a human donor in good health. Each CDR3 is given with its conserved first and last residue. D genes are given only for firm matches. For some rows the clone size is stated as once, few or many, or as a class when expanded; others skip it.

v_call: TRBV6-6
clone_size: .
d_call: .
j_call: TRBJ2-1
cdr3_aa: CASSYVESGNEQFF
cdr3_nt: TGTGCCAGCAGTTACGTGGAATCTGGCAATGAGCAGTTCTTC

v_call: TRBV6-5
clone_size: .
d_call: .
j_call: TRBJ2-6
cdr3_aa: CASSYMGAGANVLTF
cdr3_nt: TGTGCCAGCAGTTACATGGGAGCTGGGGCCAACGTCCTGACTTTC

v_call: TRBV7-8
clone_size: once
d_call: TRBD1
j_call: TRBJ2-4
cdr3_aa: CASSLVGTGGSFLAKNIQYF
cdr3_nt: TGTGCCAGCAGCTTAGTGGGGACAGGGGGTTCCTTTTTAGCCAAAAACATTCAGTACTTC

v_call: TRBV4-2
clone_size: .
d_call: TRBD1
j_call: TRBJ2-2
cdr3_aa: CASSQVRGLNTGELFF
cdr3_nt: TGTGCCAGCAGCCAAGTCAGGGGGCTTAACACCGGGGAGCTGTTTTTT

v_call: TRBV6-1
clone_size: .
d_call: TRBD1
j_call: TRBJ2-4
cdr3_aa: CASSAGGENIQYF
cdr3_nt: TGTGCCAGCAGTGCAGGGGGCGAAAACATTCAGTACTTC

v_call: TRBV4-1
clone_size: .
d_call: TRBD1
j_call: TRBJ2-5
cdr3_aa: CASSQGDRGEAETQYF
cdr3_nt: TGCGCCAGCAGCCAGGGGGACAGGGGCGAGGCAGAGACCCAGTACTTC

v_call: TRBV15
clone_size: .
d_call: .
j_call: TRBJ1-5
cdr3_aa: CATGPLGPQHF
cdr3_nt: TGTGCCACCGGTCCTCTGGGGCCCCAGCATTTT

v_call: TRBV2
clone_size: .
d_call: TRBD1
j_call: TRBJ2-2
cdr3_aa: CASNRYGTGGHTGELFF
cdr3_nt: TGTGCCAGCAATCGTTACGGGACAGGGGGACACACCGGGGAGCTGTTTTTT

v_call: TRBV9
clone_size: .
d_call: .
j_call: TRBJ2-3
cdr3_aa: CASSPGVADTDTQYF
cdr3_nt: TGTGCCAGCAGCCCCGGGGTAGCGGACACAGATACGCAGTATTTT

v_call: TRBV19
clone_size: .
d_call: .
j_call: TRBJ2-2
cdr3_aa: CASSGTTNTGELFF
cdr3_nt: TGTGCCAGTTCCGGGACAACGAACACCGGGGAGCTGTTTTTT

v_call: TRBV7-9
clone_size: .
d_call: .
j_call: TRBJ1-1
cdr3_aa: CASSSREGTEAFF
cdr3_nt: TGTGCCAGCAGCTCCAGGGAAGGCACTGAAGCTTTCTTT

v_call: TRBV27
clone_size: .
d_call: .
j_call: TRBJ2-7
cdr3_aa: CASSPSWSGRGSEQYF
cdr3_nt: TGTGCCAGCAGCCCATCGTGGAGCGGTAGGGGCTCCGAGCAGTACTTC

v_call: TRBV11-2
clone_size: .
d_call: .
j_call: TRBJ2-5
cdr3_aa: CASSRSGGETQYF
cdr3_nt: TGTGCCAGCAGCCGCAGTGGGGGGGAGACCCAGTACTTC

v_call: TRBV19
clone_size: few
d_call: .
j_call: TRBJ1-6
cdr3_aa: CASSIKTGGNNSPLHF
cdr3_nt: TGTGCCAGTAGTATAAAGACGGGAGGGAATAATTCACCCCTCCACTTT

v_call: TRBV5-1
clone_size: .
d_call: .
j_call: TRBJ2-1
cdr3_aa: CASSPRRGYEQFF
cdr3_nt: TGCGCCAGCAGCCCGCGGCGCGGCTATGAGCAGTTCTTC

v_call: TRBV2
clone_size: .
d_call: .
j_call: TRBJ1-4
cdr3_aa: CASANRVGEKLFF
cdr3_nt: TGTGCCAGCGCTAACAGGGTTGGCGAAAAACTGTTTTTT

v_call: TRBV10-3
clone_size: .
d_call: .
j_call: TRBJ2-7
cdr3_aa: CAITPGTLYEQYF
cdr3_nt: TGTGCCATCACCCCCGGGACCCTCTACGAGCAGTACTTC

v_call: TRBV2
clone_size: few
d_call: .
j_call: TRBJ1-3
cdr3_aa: CASSAGFSGNTIYF
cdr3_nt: TGTGCCAGCTCCGCAGGGTTCTCTGGAAACACCATATATTTT

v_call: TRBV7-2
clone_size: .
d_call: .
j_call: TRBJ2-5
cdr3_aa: CASSFGPSRGTQYF
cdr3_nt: TGTGCCAGCAGCTTCGGACCTTCCAGGGGGACCCAGTACTTC

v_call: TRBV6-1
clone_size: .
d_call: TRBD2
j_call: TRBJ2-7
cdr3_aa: CASMREGSSYEQYF
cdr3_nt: TGTGCCAGCATGCGGGAGGGGAGCTCCTACGAGCAGTACTTC

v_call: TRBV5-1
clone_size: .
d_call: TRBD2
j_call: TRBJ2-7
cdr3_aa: CASSLYTGGSYEQYF
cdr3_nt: TGCGCCAGCAGCTTGTATACGGGGGGCTCCTACGAGCAGTACTTC

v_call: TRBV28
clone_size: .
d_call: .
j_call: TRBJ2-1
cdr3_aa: CASTLLPGEQFF
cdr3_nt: TGTGCCAGCACCTTGCTCCCTGGTGAGCAGTTCTTC

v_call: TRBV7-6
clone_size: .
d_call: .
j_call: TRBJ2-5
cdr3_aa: CASSVRVGTQYF
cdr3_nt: TGTGCCAGCAGTGTCAGGGTGGGGACCCAGTACTTC

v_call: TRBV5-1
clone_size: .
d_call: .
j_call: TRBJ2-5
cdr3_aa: CASSSNPSRGETQYF
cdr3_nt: TGCGCCAGCAGCTCCAACCCCTCTCGAGGAGAGACCCAGTACTTC

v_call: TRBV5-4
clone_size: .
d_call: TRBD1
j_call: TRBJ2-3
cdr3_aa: CASSLEGAPSTDTQYF
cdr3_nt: TGTGCCAGCAGCTTAGAGGGGGCCCCTAGCACAGATACGCAGTATTTT

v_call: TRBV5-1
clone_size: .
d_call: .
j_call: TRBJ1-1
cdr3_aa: CASSSRIGDTEAFF
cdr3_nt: TGCGCCAGCAGCTCGAGGATCGGAGACACTGAAGCTTTCTTT

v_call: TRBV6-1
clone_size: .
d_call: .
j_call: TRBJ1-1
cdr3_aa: CASRNGLNTEAFF
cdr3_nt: TGTGCCAGCAGGAACGGATTGAACACTGAAGCTTTCTTT

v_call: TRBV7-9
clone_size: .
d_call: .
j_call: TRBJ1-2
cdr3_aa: CASSPGNRFGYTF
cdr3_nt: TGTGCCAGCAGCCCCGGTAATCGTTTCGGCTACACCTTC

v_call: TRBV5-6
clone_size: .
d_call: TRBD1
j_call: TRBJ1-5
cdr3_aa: CASSWGQGADNQPQHF
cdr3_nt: TGTGCCAGCAGCTGGGGACAGGGGGCAGATAATCAGCCCCAGCATTTT

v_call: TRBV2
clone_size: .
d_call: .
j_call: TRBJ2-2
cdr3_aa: CASRKNRVSGELFF
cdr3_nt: TGTGCCAGCAGGAAAAACAGGGTCAGCGGGGAGCTGTTTTTT

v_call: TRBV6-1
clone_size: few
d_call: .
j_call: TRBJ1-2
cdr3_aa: CAARWSAGYTF
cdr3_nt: TGTGCCGCCCGATGGTCCGCGGGCTACACCTTC

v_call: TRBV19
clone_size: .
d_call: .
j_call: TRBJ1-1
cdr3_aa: CASTSTIRHTEAFF
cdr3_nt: TGTGCCAGTACCTCGACCATCCGGCACACTGAAGCTTTCTTT

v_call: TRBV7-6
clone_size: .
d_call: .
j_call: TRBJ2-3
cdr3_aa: CASSLRGGTDTQYF
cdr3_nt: TGTGCCAGCAGCTTACGTGGAGGCACAGATACGCAGTATTTT

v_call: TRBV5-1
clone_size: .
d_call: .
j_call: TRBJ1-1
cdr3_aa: CASSLERQLNTEAFF
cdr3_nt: TGCGCCAGCAGCTTGGAGAGACAGCTGAACACTGAAGCTTTCTTT

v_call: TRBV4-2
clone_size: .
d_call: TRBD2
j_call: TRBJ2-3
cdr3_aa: CASSLGLAGGPGTDTQYF
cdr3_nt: TGTGCCAGCAGCCTGGGACTAGCGGGAGGGCCGGGCACAGATACGCAGTATTTT

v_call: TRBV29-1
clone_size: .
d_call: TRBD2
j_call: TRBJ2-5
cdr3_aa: CSVIREGGETQYF
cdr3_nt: TGCAGCGTCATCAGGGAGGGCGGTGAGACCCAGTACTTC

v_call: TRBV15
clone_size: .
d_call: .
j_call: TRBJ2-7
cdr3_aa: CATSRGVSSYEQYF
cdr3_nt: TGTGCCACCAGCAGAGGAGTGAGCTCCTACGAGCAGTACTTC

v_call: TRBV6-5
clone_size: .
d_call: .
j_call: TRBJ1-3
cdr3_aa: CASSSEGFAGNTIYF
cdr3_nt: TGTGCCAGCAGTTCCGAGGGGTTCGCTGGAAACACCATATATTTT

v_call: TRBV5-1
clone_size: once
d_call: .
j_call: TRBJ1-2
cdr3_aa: CASSVGRVNYGYTF
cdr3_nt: TGCGCCAGCAGCGTCGGCAGGGTTAACTATGGCTACACCTTC

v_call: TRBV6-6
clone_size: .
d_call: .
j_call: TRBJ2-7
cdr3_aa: CASSYSRRSGHYEQYF
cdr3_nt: TGTGCCAGCAGTTACTCGAGGCGTAGCGGCCACTACGAGCAGTACTTC

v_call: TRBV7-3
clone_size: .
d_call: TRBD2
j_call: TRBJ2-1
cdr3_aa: CASSLRAGAYNEQFF
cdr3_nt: TGTGCCAGCAGCCTCCGAGCGGGAGCCTACAATGAGCAGTTCTTC

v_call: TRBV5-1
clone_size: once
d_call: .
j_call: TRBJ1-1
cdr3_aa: CASSLAGTPQTEAFF
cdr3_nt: TGCGCCAGCAGCTTGGCAGGGACCCCGCAGACTGAAGCTTTCTTT

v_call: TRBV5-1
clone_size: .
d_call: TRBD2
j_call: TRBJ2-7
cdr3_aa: CASKGGSSYEQYF
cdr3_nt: TGCGCCAGCAAGGGCGGGAGCTCCTACGAGCAGTACTTC

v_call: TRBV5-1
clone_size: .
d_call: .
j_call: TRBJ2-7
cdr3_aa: CASSLEHSTYEQYF
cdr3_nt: TGCGCCAGCAGCTTGGAGCACAGTACCTACGAGCAGTACTTC

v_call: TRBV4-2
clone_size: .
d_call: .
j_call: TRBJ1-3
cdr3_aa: CASSQPEGNTIYF
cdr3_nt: TGTGCCAGCAGCCAACCTGAGGGAAACACCATATATTTT

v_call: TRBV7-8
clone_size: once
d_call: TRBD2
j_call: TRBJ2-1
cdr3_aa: CASSLAVATGGPPYNEQFF
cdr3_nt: TGTGCCAGCAGCTTAGCGGTCGCAACGGGGGGTCCTCCCTACAATGAGCAGTTCTTC

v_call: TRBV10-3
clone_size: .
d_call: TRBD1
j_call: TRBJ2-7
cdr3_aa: CAISESDRGPKSYEQYF
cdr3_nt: TGTGCCATCAGTGAATCCGACAGGGGACCCAAATCCTACGAGCAGTACTTC

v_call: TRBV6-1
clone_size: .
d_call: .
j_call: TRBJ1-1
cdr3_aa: CASMQRVLVNTEAFF
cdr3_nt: TGTGCCAGCATGCAGAGGGTACTAGTGAACACTGAAGCTTTCTTT

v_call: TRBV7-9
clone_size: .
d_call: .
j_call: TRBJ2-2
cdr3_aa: CASSVQGMARWELFF
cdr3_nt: TGTGCCAGCAGCGTACAGGGTATGGCTCGCTGGGAGCTGTTTTTT

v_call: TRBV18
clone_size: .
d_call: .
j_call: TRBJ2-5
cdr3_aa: CASSPRETQYF
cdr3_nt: TGTGCCAGCTCACCTCGCGAGACCCAGTACTTC

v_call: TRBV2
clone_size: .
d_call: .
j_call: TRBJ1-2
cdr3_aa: CASSGGAYGYTF
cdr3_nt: TGTGCCAGCAGTGGGGGGGCCTATGGCTACACCTTC

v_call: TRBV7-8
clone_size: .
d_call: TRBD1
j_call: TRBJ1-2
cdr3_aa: CASSVTNAGTGNGYTF
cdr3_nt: TGTGCCAGCAGCGTAACCAATGCCGGGACAGGGAATGGCTACACCTTC

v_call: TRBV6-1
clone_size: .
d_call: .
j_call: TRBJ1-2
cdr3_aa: CASSGTGTTYGYTF
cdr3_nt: TGTGCCAGCAGTGGGACCGGGACAACCTATGGCTACACCTTC

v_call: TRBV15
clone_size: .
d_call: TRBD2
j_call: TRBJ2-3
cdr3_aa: CATRGSGGKSTDTQYF
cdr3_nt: TGTGCCACCCGCGGTAGCGGGGGAAAGAGCACAGATACGCAGTATTTT

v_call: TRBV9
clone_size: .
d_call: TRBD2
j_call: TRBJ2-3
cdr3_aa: CASSVGAGGSDTQYF
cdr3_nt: TGTGCCAGCAGCGTAGGAGCGGGGGGTTCAGATACGCAGTATTTT